The clone carrying this TCR beta chain appeared many times. Its cognate antigen is unknown. Template material for amplifying TCR beta CDR3 regions consisted of RNA transcripts. TCR CDR3 regions were first amplified by RT-PCR with HTBI primers. Each CDR3 protein is one row after TCRdb ran MiXCR on the multiplex PCR reads. This sample yields about 480,000 distinct CDR3 sequences, of which around 22% are seen a single time; approximately 10% belongs to the top ten. This sample stems from a study of T cells in Graves' hyperthyroidism and ophthalmopathy. Broader study findings: Before onset, by a median of about six months, the model predicted ophthalmopathy.

Germline CDR1 and CDR2: MNHNS and SASEGT. This CDR3 is 16 amino acids long. The ends were cut back, 6 bases at V and 2 bases at J, with 14 bases in the middle. The sequencing sample was made of blood. The rearrangement joins TRBV6-1 to TRBJ1-6; D is uncertain. The source of this sequence is a woman aged 25 to 45 with Graves' ophthalmopathy. The CDR3 DNA follows: TGTGCCAGCAGCCTCGCCCAAGTAACCTATAATTCACCCCTCCACTTT. Amino acid sequence: CASSLAQVTYNSPLHF.